The following is a T cell receptor (beta chain) sequence with its context. In the original analysis: Reference gene primer amplification yielded estimated nucleated cell counts. Assay used: immunoSEQ multiplex PCR; TCRdb lists only in-frame clones, some missing. That table gives V, J and clone size, and the DNA gave D and trimming. The top ten clones hold 3% to 4% of a sample with about 170,000 clones, about 89% of them seen once. The data were obtained in a study of blood T cell repertoires in COVID-19. Looking at the study overall: Sources were T cells, B-cell-depleted T cells, or PBMCs; the material itself was cDNA or gDNA.

CDR1 and CDR2 (germline): SGHVS, FQNEAQ. V lost 1 base, J lost 5 bases, and 12 bases lay in between. This CDR3 contains 14 residues. The sequence derives from a man between 70 and 80 years old with acute or convalescent COVID-19. Sequences were obtained from peripheral blood. V is TRBV7-8 and J is TRBJ2-7; no reliable D call. CDR3 coding DNA: TGTGCCAGCAGCTTAGGTCCGGAGTTCCACGAGCAGTACTTC. Translation gives CASSLGPEFHEQYF. Looking up the rest from reference TRBV7-8 and TRBJ2-7 gives the full variable domain: GAGVSQSPRYKVAKRGQDVALRCDPISGHVSLFWYQQALGQGPEFLTYFQNEAQLDKSGLPSDRFFAERPEGSVSTLKIQRTQQEDSAVYLCASSLGPEFHEQYFGPGTRLTVT.